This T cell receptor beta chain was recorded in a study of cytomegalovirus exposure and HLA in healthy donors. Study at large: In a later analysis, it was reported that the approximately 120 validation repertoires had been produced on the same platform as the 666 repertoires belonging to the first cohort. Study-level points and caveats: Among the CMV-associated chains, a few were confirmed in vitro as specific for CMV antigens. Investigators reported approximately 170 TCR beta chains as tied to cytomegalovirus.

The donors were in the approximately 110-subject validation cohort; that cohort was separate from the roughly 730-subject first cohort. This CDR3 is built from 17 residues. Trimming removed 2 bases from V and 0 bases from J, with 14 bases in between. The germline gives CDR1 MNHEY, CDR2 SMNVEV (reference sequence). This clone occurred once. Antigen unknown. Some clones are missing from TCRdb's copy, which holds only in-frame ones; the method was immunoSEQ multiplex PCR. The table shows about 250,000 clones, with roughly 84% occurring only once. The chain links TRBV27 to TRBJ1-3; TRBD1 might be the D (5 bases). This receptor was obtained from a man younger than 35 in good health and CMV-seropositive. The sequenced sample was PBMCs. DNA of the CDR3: TGTGCCAGCAGTTTAGGGGGAGGGCCCCTCTCTGGAAACACCATATATTTT. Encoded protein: CASSLGGGPLSGNTIYF.